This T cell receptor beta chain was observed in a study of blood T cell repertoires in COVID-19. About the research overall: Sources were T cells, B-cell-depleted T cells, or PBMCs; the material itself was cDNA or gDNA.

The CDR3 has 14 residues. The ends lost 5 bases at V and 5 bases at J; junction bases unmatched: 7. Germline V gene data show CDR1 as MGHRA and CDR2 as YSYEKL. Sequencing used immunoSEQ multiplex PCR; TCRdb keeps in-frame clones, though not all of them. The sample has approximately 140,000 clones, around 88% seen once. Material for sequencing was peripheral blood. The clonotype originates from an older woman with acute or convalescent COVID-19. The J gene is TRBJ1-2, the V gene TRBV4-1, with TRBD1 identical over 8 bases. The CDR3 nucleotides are TGCGCCAGCAGCAGCCGGGACAGGAATTATGGCTACACCTTC. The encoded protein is CASSSRDRNYGYTF.